Below are 15 T cell receptor beta chains sequenced from a single sample in a study of vaccination and CD4 T cells after COVID-19. Cultured CD4+ T-cell DNA underwent Oncomine TCR Beta short-read sequencing. TCRdb fed the PCR reads into MiXCR, producing one record per CDR3 protein. The repertoire consists of 20,000 to 30,000 distinct CDR3 sequences, with roughly a third occurring once and the leading ten covering about 3.4%. Time point specified: late sampling 161 to 241 days after vaccination in three convalescent patients. The treatment was: approximately nine-day PBMC culture with coronavirus spike peptide pools or control peptides (ViraFEST assay). Antigen specificity for these receptors is unknown. Sample: CD4+ T cells from blood, cultured in vitro, taken about 7 months after SARS-CoV-2 vaccination. The origin of the receptors is a human donor who had recovered from COVID-19.

This CDR3 reads CASSFAGGTIYNEQFF. The CDR3 nucleotides are TGTGCCAGCAGCTTTGCGGGCGGGACCATTTACAATGAGCAGTTCTTC. The chain couples TRBV7-2 to TRBJ2-1; maybe TRBD2 (6 bases). Per germline, CDR1 SGHTA and CDR2 FQGNSA. The CDR3 loop spans 16 amino acids. V was trimmed by 3 bases and J by 4 bases, leaving 16 bases between them.

The chain uses TRBV6-2 or TRBV6-3 and TRBJ2-7, with TRBD1 as a possible D gene (5 bases). V lost 6 bases, J lost 4 bases, and 13 bases lay in between. CDR1 is MNHEY and CDR2 is SVGEGT in the germline V gene. The CDR3 runs 13 residues. The CDR3 loop is CASRGGHSYEQYF. The CDR3 DNA is TGTGCCAGCAGGGGCGGACACTCATACGAGCAGTACTTC.

The chain combines TRBV7-2 with TRBJ1-1; TRBD1 might be the D (6 bases). Per the germline V gene, CDR1 is SGHTA and CDR2 is FQGNSA. V lost 6 bases and J 4 bases, leaving 12 bases between the germline ends. This CDR3 comprises 13 residues. This chain's CDR3 is CASRGGGGTEAFF. In nucleotides, the CDR3 is TGTGCCAGCAGGGGGGGAGGGGGCACTGAAGCTTTCTTT.

The chain carries TRBV20-1 and TRBJ2-7, with TRBD2 matching over 14 bases. V shed 5 bases, J shed 6 bases, and the junction held 9 bases outside the gene matches. Germline CDR1 reads DFQATT; CDR2 reads SNEGSKA (reference sequence). The CDR3 covers 15 residues. The CDR3 bases are TGCAGTGCTGGAGGGGGACTAGCGGGAGTGGCCGAGCAGTACTTC. This codes for CSAGGGLAGVAEQYF.

The chain combines TRBV7-9 with TRBJ1-6, with D unresolved. The CDR3 is made up of 15 amino acids. Germline assignment: CDR1 SEHNR and CDR2 FQNEAQ (reference sequence). Trimming shortened V by 5 bases and J by 5 bases, and 13 bases separated the two germline ends. The DNA of the CDR3 is TGTGCCAGCAGCCATAACCGGGCCCATAATTCACCCCTCCACTTT. It yields the protein CASSHNRAHNSPLHF.

This clonotype appeared a few times. The chain has TRBV20-1 and TRBJ2-3; the D gene is possibly TRBD2 (5 bases). The CDR3 length is 15 residues. Germline V gene lookup returns CDR1 DFQATT and CDR2 SNEGSKA (reference sequence). V lost 3 bases and J 2 bases, leaving 15 bases between the germline ends. The CDR3 here is CSASDGRGPTDTQYF. The CDR3 DNA sequence: TGCAGTGCTAGTGACGGTCGGGGTCCCACAGATACGCAGTATTTT.

This clonotype has just a few counts. This chain joins TRBV6-1 and TRBJ1-5; the D is unclear. Germline CDR1 reads MNHNS; CDR2 reads SASEGT. Between the trimmed V and J ends, which lost 10 bases and 2 bases, there was a span of 15 bases. This CDR3 comprises 14 residues. CDR3 residues: CATGTIRGNQPQHF. In DNA, the CDR3 is TGTGCCACCGGAACTATACGGGGCAATCAGCCCCAGCATTTT.

This clonotype was found a few times. The V and J genes are TRBV27 and TRBJ2-7, with TRBD1 matching 7 bases. Germline lookup yields CDR1 MNHEY and CDR2 SMNVEV (reference sequence). The CDR3 extends over 16 amino acids. J gave up 3 bases and V 1 base, and 9 bases lay outside the gene matches. CDR3 protein: CASSLYPPTGSYEQYF. In DNA form, the CDR3 reads TGTGCCAGCAGTTTATACCCTCCGACAGGGAGCTACGAGCAGTACTTC.

The rearrangement joins TRBV6-1 to TRBJ2-1, with D possibly matching TRBD2 (6 bases). Germline-derived CDR1 and CDR2 are MNHNS and SASEGT. The CDR3 contains 15 residues. The ends were cut back, 8 bases at V and 8 bases at J, with 22 bases in the middle. CDR3 protein: CASRDSAQVIHEQFF. CDR3 bases: TGTGCCAGCCGGGACTCCGCGCAGGTTATCCATGAGCAGTTCTTC.

This chain joins TRBV5-5 and TRBJ2-5; 10 bases align to TRBD1. Germline CDR1 and CDR2: SGHKS and YYEKEE (reference sequence). This CDR3 is built from 14 residues. V shed 3 bases, J shed 1 base, and the junction held 0 bases outside the gene matches. CDR3 in amino acids: CASSWTGGQETQYF. CDR3 DNA sequence: TGTGCCAGCAGCTGGACAGGGGGCCAAGAGACCCAGTACTTC.

This clonotype was detected a few times. The chain links TRBV20-1 to TRBJ2-5, with D unclear. The V gene lost 6 bases and the J gene lost 2 bases, with 16 bases spanning the gap. There are 14 residues in the CDR3. Per the germline V gene, CDR1 is DFQATT and CDR2 is SNEGSKA (reference sequence). Here the CDR3 DNA reads TGCAGTGCCGTAACAACCTTGTATCAAGAGACCCAGTACTTC. This sequence encodes CSAVTTLYQETQYF.

This clonotype was picked up a small number of times. The V gene is TRBV6-2 or TRBV6-3, the J gene TRBJ1-1; D is undetermined. The V gene lost 0 bases and the J gene lost 1 base, with 12 bases spanning the gap. The germline CDR1 and CDR2 sequences are MNHEY and SVGEGT. The CDR3 contains 16 residues. CDR3 nucleotide sequence: TGTGCCAGCAGTTACTCGTACCGGACGGCGAACACTGAAGCTTTCTTT. Translating it yields CASSYSYRTANTEAFF.

The CDR3 region is CSARDQAAYQETQYF. DNA for the CDR3: TGCAGTGCTAGAGACCAAGCAGCATACCAAGAGACCCAGTACTTC. The chain carries TRBV20-1 and TRBJ2-5; D ambiguous. V was trimmed by 0 bases and J by 0 bases, leaving 11 bases between them. CDR1 and CDR2 (germline): DFQATT, SNEGSKA (reference sequence). This CDR3 is built from 15 residues.

This clonotype was counted a single time. The rearrangement links TRBV7-2 to TRBJ2-1; TRBD2 matches 10 bases. The length of the CDR3 is 19 residues. The germline CDR1 and CDR2 sequences are SGHTA and FQGNSA. Trimming cost V 5 bases and J 5 bases; bases outside gene matches: 18. CDR3 nucleotide sequence: TGTGCCAGCAGCCGATTAGGGATTAGCGGGAGGATAAGGAACAATGAGCAGTTCTTC. It is translated as CASSRLGISGRIRNNEQFF.

The genes are TRBV6-2 or TRBV6-3 and TRBJ2-5; D is uncertain. This CDR3 is 14 amino acids long. Deletions cut 4 bases from V and 0 bases from J, with 9 bases between. Germline V gene sequence: CDR1 MNHEY, CDR2 SVGEGT. CDR3 loop: CASSFRGDQETQYF. The CDR3 DNA reads as TGTGCCAGCAGTTTCCGAGGAGACCAAGAGACCCAGTACTTC.